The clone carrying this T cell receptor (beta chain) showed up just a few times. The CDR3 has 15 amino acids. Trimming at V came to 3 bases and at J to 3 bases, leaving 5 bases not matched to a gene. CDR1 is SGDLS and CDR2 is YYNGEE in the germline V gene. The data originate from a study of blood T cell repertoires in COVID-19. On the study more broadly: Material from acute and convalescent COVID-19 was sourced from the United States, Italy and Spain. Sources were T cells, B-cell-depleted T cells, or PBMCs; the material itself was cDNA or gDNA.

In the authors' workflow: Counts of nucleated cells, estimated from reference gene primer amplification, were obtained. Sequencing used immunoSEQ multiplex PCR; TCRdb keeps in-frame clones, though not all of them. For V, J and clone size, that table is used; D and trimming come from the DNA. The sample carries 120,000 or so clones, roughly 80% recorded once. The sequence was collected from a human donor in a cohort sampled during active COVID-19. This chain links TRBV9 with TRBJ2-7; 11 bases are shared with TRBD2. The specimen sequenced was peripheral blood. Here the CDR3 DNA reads TGTGCCAGCAGCGCCACCGGGACTAGCGGCTACGAGCAGTACTTC. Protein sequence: CASSATGTSGYEQYF. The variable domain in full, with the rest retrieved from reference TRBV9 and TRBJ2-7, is DSGVTQTPKHLITATGQRVTLRCSPRSGDLSVYWYQQSLDQGLQFLIQYYNGEERAKGNILERFSAQQFPDLHSELNLSSLELGDSALYFCASSATGTSGYEQYFGPGTRLTVT.